This passage covers 15 T cell receptor beta chains from one sample sequenced in a study of blood T cell repertoires in COVID-19. Generated by immunoSEQ multiplex PCR, the TCRdb table keeps only in-frame clones and is missing some. The sample includes tens of thousands of clones, about 90% of them seen just once. The specimen was peripheral blood. The receptors derive from a human donor in a cohort sampled during active COVID-19.

V is TRBV5-4 and J is TRBJ2-1; 8 bases match TRBD1. V gave up 4 bases and J gave up 9 bases; unmatched junction bases: 15. This CDR3 comprises 16 residues. Germline V gene lookup returns CDR1 SGHNT and CDR2 YYREEE (reference sequence). The CDR3 spells CASSVDRAPRLGEQFF. The CDR3 DNA is TGTGCCAGCAGCGTGGACAGGGCTCCTCGTCTCGGTGAGCAGTTCTTC.

The rearrangement uses TRBV7-9 and TRBJ1-4; D uncertain. From germline, CDR1 is SEHNR and CDR2 FQNEAQ (reference sequence). This CDR3 contains 15 residues. Trimming removed 3 bases at V and 8 bases at J, with 16 bases between. The CDR3 coding sequence is TGTGCCAGCAGCTTTGTATACAGATTTGACGAAAAACTGTTTTTT. It codes for CASSFVYRFDEKLFF.

V gene TRBV9 combines with J gene TRBJ2-1, with 13 bases lining up with TRBD2. This CDR3 spans 16 amino acids. V trimming: 4 bases; J trimming: 8 bases; junction bases outside the gene matches: 9. Germline V lookup: CDR1 SGDLS, CDR2 YYNGEE. The CDR3 DNA is TGTGCCAGCAGCTCTTCCGGGACTAGCGGGAACTATGAGCAGTTCTTC. Protein sequence: CASSSSGTSGNYEQFF.

The chain is built from TRBV15 and TRBJ2-7, with 7 bases fitting TRBD1. Looked up from germline, CDR1 is LNHNV and CDR2 is YYDKDF (reference sequence). This CDR3 contains 16 residues. The trim removed 1 base at V and 3 bases at J, leaving 9 bases unmatched. The CDR3 here is CATSRAKGGSGYEQYF. The CDR3 DNA is TGTGCCACCAGCAGAGCGAAAGGGGGCTCGGGCTACGAGCAGTACTTC.

The CDR3: CASSLQGAGGYTF. The CDR3 bases are TGTGCCAGCAGCTTACAGGGGGCTGGAGGCTACACCTTC. The chain combines TRBV7-8 with TRBJ1-2, with 8 positions matching TRBD1. The ends lost 2 bases at V and 8 bases at J; junction bases unmatched: 4. This CDR3 has 13 residues. Germline V gene data show CDR1 as SGHVS and CDR2 as FQNEAQ.

This sequence joins TRBV6-4 and TRBJ1-5, with 9 bases aligning to TRBD1. The V gene's germline CDR1 is MRHNA and CDR2 SNTAGT. The CDR3 runs 14 residues. V shed 5 bases and J 2 bases; nucleotides not matched to a gene: 1. This CDR3 is CASSRTGGNQPQHF. As DNA, the CDR3 is TGTGCCAGCAGTCGGACAGGGGGCAATCAGCCCCAGCATTTT.

The V gene is TRBV10-2, the J gene TRBJ1-2, with D maybe TRBD1 (6 bases). The germline V gene encodes CDR1 WSHSY and CDR2 SAAADI. The CDR3 contains 17 residues. V gave up 0 bases and J gave up 4 bases, with 18 bases separating them. CDR3 DNA: TGCGCCAGCAGTGAGTCATTTCCAGGGGCCAACGCCTATGGCTACACCTTC. The encoded protein is CASSESFPGANAYGYTF.

The chain joins TRBV30 to TRBJ1-6; 12 bases fit TRBD1. The junction had 10 bases not matched to a gene; V was cut back by 4 bases and J by 9 bases. Germline V lookup: CDR1 GTSNPN, CDR2 SVGIG (reference sequence). The CDR3 contains 16 residues. CDR3 sequence: CAWTPTGTGGISPLHF. Written as DNA, the CDR3 is TGTGCCTGGACCCCAACCGGGACAGGGGGCATTTCACCCCTCCACTTT.

The CDR3 DNA sequence: TGTGCCAGCAGTCCCGGGACAGGGATCCTCAGCAATCAGCCCCAGCATTTT. Its translation: CASSPGTGILSNQPQHF. The J gene is TRBJ1-5, the V gene TRBV6-6; 9 bases fit TRBD1. The length of the CDR3 is 17 residues. J was trimmed by 1 base and V by 5 bases; bases with no gene match: 9. Germline CDR1 MNHNY, CDR2 SVGAGI (reference sequence).

This clone was seen only once. This specimen includes other DNA sequences encoding the same CDR3. This sequence joins TRBV28 and TRBJ1-1; D remains ambiguous. Trimming pared 6 bases from V and 4 bases from J, leaving 15 bases between. Germline V CDR1 and CDR2: MDHEN, SYDVKM. The CDR3 spans 14 residues. The CDR3 coding sequence is TGTGCCAGCAGCCCTCCTGCGCGGGGCACTGAAGCTTTCTTT. Its translation is CASSPPARGTEAFF.

V usage is TRBV4-3 and J usage is TRBJ1-1, with a weak D call TRBD1 (5 bases). CDR1 and CDR2 (germline): LGHNA, YSLEER. V lost 0 bases and J 4 bases, leaving 12 bases between the germline ends. The CDR3 runs 15 residues. CDR3 in DNA: TGCGCCAGCAGCCAAGATAGCGCGGGGCGCACTGAAGCTTTCTTT. This sequence encodes CASSQDSAGRTEAFF.

J is TRBJ2-5 and V is TRBV5-1; the match to TRBD2 covers 12 bases. The CDR3 loop spans 15 amino acids. The junction had 2 bases not matched to a gene; V was cut back by 4 bases and J by 1 base. Germline CDR1 reads SGHRS; CDR2 reads YFSETQ. The DNA of the CDR3 is TGCGCCAGCAGCAAGACTAGCGGGGGCCAAGAGACCCAGTACTTC. This sequence encodes CASSKTSGGQETQYF.

The J gene is TRBJ1-1, the V gene TRBV7-3, with 7 positions matching TRBD1. The CDR3 length is 14 residues. J gave up 5 bases and V 2 bases, and 5 bases lay outside the gene matches. Per the germline V gene, CDR1 is SGHTA and CDR2 is FQGTGA. The CDR3 DNA reads TGTGCCAGCAGCTTATGGGCCAGGGGGACTGAAGCTTTCTTT. Translation: CASSLWARGTEAFF.

The chain employs TRBV28 and TRBJ2-6; tentatively, D is TRBD2 (5 bases). The germline V gene encodes CDR1 MDHEN and CDR2 SYDVKM. CDR3 size: 14 residues. Trimming shortened V by 7 bases and J by 0 bases, and 7 bases separated the two germline ends. The CDR3 sequence is CASNEGSGANVLTF. The CDR3 nucleotides read TGTGCCAGCAACGAGGGCTCTGGGGCCAACGTCCTGACTTTC.

The chain employs TRBV9 and TRBJ1-1; TRBD1 matches at 8 bases. Germline V gene sequence: CDR1 SGDLS, CDR2 YYNGEE. J lost 11 bases, V lost 4 bases, and 13 bases had no gene match. The CDR3 sequence is 14 residues long. In DNA, the CDR3 is TGTGCCAGCAGCCCTCGACAGGGGCCCCCGCGGGCTTTCTTT. As protein: CASSPRQGPPRAFF. The whole variable domain, remainder taken from reference TRBV9 and TRBJ1-1, is DSGVTQTPKHLITATGQRVTLRCSPRSGDLSVYWYQQSLDQGLQFLIQYYNGEERAKGNILERFSAQQFPDLHSELNLSSLELGDSALYFCASSPRQGPPRAFFGQGTRLTVV.